The next 26 T cell receptor beta chains were all read from a single sample in a study of human T cells and chemical hapten exposure. Time point here: patch test 2, 6 weeks after DPC sensitization. Treatment indicated: therapeutic diphenylcyclopropenone sensitization with weekly scalp DPC. TCRdb reprocessed the RACE reads with MiXCR, giving one entry per CDR3 protein. Here the sample spans 100,000 or so distinct CDR3 sequences, about a tenth being singletons. The sequencing here drew on whole blood, taken in connection with sensitization to the hapten diphenylcyclopropenone (DPC). All receptors come from a woman aged 40-49 years with alopecia areata. Some clones in this sample may be carry-over from other donors' samples.

This chain connects TRBV20-1 to TRBJ2-1; D unresolved. Germline V gene data show CDR1 as DFQATT and CDR2 as SNEGSKA (reference sequence). The V gene lost 3 bases and the J gene lost 1 base, with 13 bases spanning the gap. The CDR3 has 15 amino acids. This CDR3 reads CSASPSESSYNEQFF. CDR3 coding DNA: TGCAGTGCTAGCCCATCTGAGAGTTCCTACAATGAGCAGTTCTTC.

This clonotype showed up just a few times. The chain employs TRBV20-1 and TRBJ2-1; 12 bases are a match to TRBD2. Germline assignment: CDR1 DFQATT and CDR2 SNEGSKA (reference sequence). The junction had 5 bases not matched to a gene; V was cut back by 3 bases and J by 2 bases. This CDR3 comprises 16 residues. The CDR3: CSASESSGRAYNEQFF. The CDR3, as DNA: TGCAGTGCTAGCGAGTCTAGCGGGAGGGCCTACAATGAGCAGTTCTTC.

This clonotype was counted at least ten times. As DNA, the CDR3 is TGCAGTGCTCCCACTAGCGGGAGGTGGGAGCTGTTTTTT. It translates to CSAPTSGRWELFF. The V call is TRBV20-1, the J call TRBJ2-2; 12 bases match TRBD2. The CDR3 totals 13 residues. Germline-derived CDR1 and CDR2 are DFQATT and SNEGSKA (reference sequence). V dropped 5 bases and J dropped 9; count of bases not matched to a gene: 4.

At least ten counts were recorded for this clonotype. The chain joins TRBV27 to TRBJ2-1, with unresolved D. The CDR3 is 13 residues long. V shed 5 bases and J shed 7 bases, with 12 bases lying between them. The V gene's germline CDR1 is MNHEY and CDR2 SMNVEV (reference sequence). Written as DNA, the CDR3 is TGTGCCAGCAGTCCATTATTGGATAATGAGCAGTTCTTC. It specifies CASSPLLDNEQFF.

This clonotype occurred a few times. V is TRBV7-9 and J is TRBJ1-4, with 7 bases identical to TRBD1. The CDR3 contains 15 residues. V was pared by 5 bases and J by 4 bases, with 7 bases of the junction left unmatched. Looked up from germline, CDR1 is SEHNR and CDR2 is FQNEAQ (reference sequence). CDR3 bases: TGTGCCAGCAGCCCCAGGGGGACTCTTAATGAAAAACTGTTTTTT. Translated: CASSPRGTLNEKLFF.

Ten or more counts support this clonotype. The chain uses TRBV12-3 or TRBV12-4 and TRBJ2-7; 7 positions agree with TRBD1. The length of the CDR3 is 14 residues. V trimming: 6 bases; J trimming: 5 bases; junction bases outside the gene matches: 10. The DNA for the CDR3 is TGTGCCAGCAGCCTTAGACAGGGAGACAACGAGCAGTACTTC. Translating it yields CASSLRQGDNEQYF.

This clonotype was counted a few times. Written as DNA, the CDR3 is TGTGCCAGCAGTTTTAGCAGTTATGAGCAGTTCTTC. Protein: CASSFSSYEQFF. This rearrangement joins TRBV28 to TRBJ2-1; no clear D gene. The CDR3 length is 12 residues. Germline V gives CDR1 MDHEN, CDR2 SYDVKM. The V end lost 3 bases, the J end lost 8 bases, and 8 bases lay between the germline ends.

The V call is TRBV7-2, the J call TRBJ2-1; 7 bases line up with TRBD2. The germline V gene encodes CDR1 SGHTA and CDR2 FQGNSA. This CDR3 has 13 residues. The V gene end was trimmed by 5 bases and the J gene end by 6 bases; junction bases not matched to a gene: 4. CDR3 amino acids: CASSPRLANEQFF. CDR3 DNA: TGTGCCAGCAGCCCGCGACTAGCCAATGAGCAGTTCTTC.

The rearrangement uses TRBV9 and TRBJ2-7, with 10 bases identical to TRBD2. Germline values: CDR1 SGDLS, CDR2 YYNGEE. CDR3 length: 14 amino acids. Trimming cost V 5 bases and J 2 bases; bases outside gene matches: 4. Here the CDR3 reads CASSPGLAPYEQYF. The CDR3 DNA reads TGTGCCAGCAGTCCGGGACTAGCGCCCTACGAGCAGTACTTC.

The V and J genes are TRBV7-8 and TRBJ2-5, with D perhaps matching TRBD2 (5 bases). CDR1 is SGHVS, CDR2 FQNEAQ, per germline. The V gene lost 11 bases and the J gene lost 7 bases, with 17 bases spanning the gap. CDR3 length: 12 amino acids. CDR3 in amino acids: CASGGGLGTQYF. Written as DNA, the CDR3 is TGTGCCTCCGGAGGCGGGCTGGGGACCCAGTACTTC.

The table lists this clonotype with many counts. V and J are TRBV20-1 and TRBJ2-5; TRBD2 is a possible D gene (5 bases). This CDR3 spans 12 amino acids. Trimming took off 3 bases at V and 1 base at J, with 6 bases between the two ends. Looked up from germline, CDR1 is DFQATT and CDR2 is SNEGSKA (reference sequence). CDR3 sequence (DNA): TGCAGTGCTAGGCGGGCCCAAGAGACCCAGTACTTC. Residues: CSARRAQETQYF.

This clonotype was seen ten or more times. The chain has TRBV28 and TRBJ1-5; tentatively, D is TRBD1 (5 bases). Trimming took off 3 bases at V and 1 base at J, with 10 bases between the two ends. The CDR3 spans 15 residues. Germline CDR1 MDHEN, CDR2 SYDVKM. This chain's CDR3 is CASSFGGVSNQPQHF. The CDR3 coding sequence is TGTGCCAGCAGTTTTGGAGGGGTCAGCAATCAGCCCCAGCATTTT.

V and J are TRBV20-1 and TRBJ2-1, with D uncertain. Germline V CDR1 and CDR2: DFQATT, SNEGSKA (reference sequence). The CDR3 has 10 residues. V dropped 5 bases and J dropped 7 bases, with 6 bases sitting between them. The CDR3 is CSAVANEQFF. CDR3 DNA: TGCAGTGCTGTCGCTAATGAGCAGTTCTTC.

This clonotype was counted between two and nine times. This rearrangement joins TRBV7-2 to TRBJ2-7; D is perhaps TRBD1 (5 bases). There are 15 residues in the CDR3. In germline, CDR1 is SGHTA, CDR2 FQGNSA. V gave up 4 bases and J gave up 2 bases, with 15 bases separating them. The CDR3 bases are TGTGCCAGCAGCTCCGTAAGCAGGGAACCCTACGAGCAGTACTTC. Protein: CASSSVSREPYEQYF.

In its sample, this clonotype was seen many times. The V and J genes are TRBV18 and TRBJ1-4, with a possible D match to TRBD1 (5 bases). CDR3 length equals 16 residues. Germline V CDR1 and CDR2: KGHSH, LQKENI. Trimming cost V 2 bases and J 4 bases, with 14 bases left between them. The CDR3 here is CASSPNSGTNNEKLFF. The CDR3 DNA reads TGTGCCAGCTCACCAAACTCCGGGACCAATAATGAAAAACTGTTTTTT.

This clonotype was recorded a few times. This chain connects TRBV7-2 to TRBJ2-1; 9 positions agree with TRBD2. Trimming at V came to 4 bases and at J to 2 bases, leaving 9 bases not matched to a gene. The germline V gene has CDR1 SGHTA and CDR2 FQGNSA. The CDR3 runs 17 residues. In DNA form, the CDR3 reads TGTGCCAGCAGCTACTTGGCGGCTAGCGGGACCTACAATGAGCAGTTCTTC. This translates into CASSYLAASGTYNEQFF.

This clonotype was counted ten times or more. The chain employs TRBV7-6 and TRBJ2-7; the D gene is possibly TRBD2 (6 bases). Trimming shortened V by 5 bases and J by 4 bases, and 15 bases separated the two germline ends. Germline lookup yields CDR1 SGHVS and CDR2 FNYEAQ. The length of the CDR3 is 14 residues. The chain's CDR3 is CASSPGGGSYEQYF. CDR3 sequence (DNA): TGTGCCAGCAGCCCCGGTGGGGGGAGTTACGAGCAGTACTTC.

This clonotype has a handful of counts. The rearrangement uses TRBV20-1 and TRBJ2-2; D remains unclear. Germline assignment: CDR1 DFQATT and CDR2 SNEGSKA (reference sequence). Trimming left V 3 bases short and J 0 bases short, with 8 bases between. The CDR3 length is 14 residues. The CDR3: CSASRQTNTGELFF. The CDR3 DNA is TGCAGTGCTAGTAGGCAGACGAACACCGGGGAGCTGTTTTTT.

This clonotype was detected ten times or more. The V and J genes are TRBV3-1 and TRBJ2-2; tentatively, D is TRBD2 (7 bases). From germline, CDR1 is LGHDT and CDR2 YNNKEL (reference sequence). This CDR3 comprises 16 residues. The V end was cut by 3 bases, the J end by 3 bases, with 14 bases between. CDR3 residues: CASSQGASGHTGELFF. In nucleotides, the CDR3 is TGTGCCAGCAGCCAGGGGGCTAGCGGACACACCGGGGAGCTGTTTTTT.

V gene TRBV20-1 combines with J gene TRBJ2-3; perhaps TRBD1 as D (5 bases). V lost 2 bases and J 1 base, leaving 13 bases between the germline ends. Germline V gene data show CDR1 as DFQATT and CDR2 as SNEGSKA (reference sequence). The CDR3 consists of 15 residues. The CDR3 loop reads CSARINWGRTDTQYF. CDR3 bases: TGCAGTGCTAGAATTAACTGGGGCCGCACAGATACGCAGTATTTT.

This clonotype was observed many times. The rearrangement uses TRBV4-3 and TRBJ2-1; D gene ambiguous. The CDR3 loop spans 15 amino acids. With 1 base removed from V and 4 bases from J, the gap between germline ends came to 11 bases. Germline CDR1 and CDR2: LGHNA and YSLEER. The CDR3 protein is CASSQGADGYNEQFF. For the CDR3, the DNA is TGCGCCAGCAGCCAAGGTGCGGACGGTTACAATGAGCAGTTCTTC.

The rearrangement links TRBV5-4 to TRBJ2-3; TRBD1 might be the D (5 bases). The CDR3 extends over 14 amino acids. Germline lookup yields CDR1 SGHNT and CDR2 YYREEE (reference sequence). The V end lost 3 bases, the J end lost 4 bases, and 12 bases lay between the germline ends. The CDR3 here is CASSSGPKPDTQYF. CDR3 DNA: TGTGCCAGCAGCTCAGGGCCGAAGCCAGATACGCAGTATTTT.

This rearrangement joins TRBV3-1 to TRBJ2-7; D not resolved. The germline gives CDR1 LGHDT, CDR2 YNNKEL (reference sequence). The CDR3 extends over 13 amino acids. Trimming cost V 0 bases and J 3 bases, with 6 bases left between them. The CDR3 sequence is CASSQEGIYEQYF. The DNA of the CDR3 is TGTGCCAGCAGCCAAGAAGGAATCTACGAGCAGTACTTC.

This clonotype was seen at least ten times. The chain joins TRBV7-3 to TRBJ2-1; TRBD2 agrees at 8 bases. CDR1 and CDR2 from the germline V gene are SGHTA and FQGTGA. V gave up 2 bases and J gave up 3 bases; unmatched junction bases: 9. The CDR3 length is 17 residues. CDR3 bases: TGTGCCAGCAGCTTACAAGCGGGAGCTCCATTCTACAATGAGCAGTTCTTC. It specifies CASSLQAGAPFYNEQFF.

The genes are TRBV4-1 and TRBJ1-1, with D uncertain. This CDR3 comprises 12 residues. The germline V gene has CDR1 MGHRA and CDR2 YSYEKL. Trimming took 6 bases from V and 6 from J, leaving 11 bases between them. CDR3 nucleotides: TGCGCCAGCAGTGGGGTAAGGGCTGAAGCTTTCTTT. Translating it yields CASSGVRAEAFF.

The V call is TRBV30, the J call TRBJ1-2, with 7 positions matching TRBD1. This CDR3 has 13 amino acids. The V and J ends lost 5 bases and 1 base, in that order; junction bases with no gene match: 4. Germline V gene sequence: CDR1 GTSNPN, CDR2 SVGIG (reference sequence). For the CDR3, the DNA is TGTGCCTGGGGGGACAGCAATAACTATGGCTACACCTTC. It codes for CAWGDSNNYGYTF.